This T cell receptor (beta chain) was sequenced for a study of blood T cells in healthy people across ages. Next came a second PCR, run for about 7 to 11 cycles, which used a sample-barcoded 5' primer along with a J-beta primer mix. A single record per CDR3 protein comes from TCRdb applying MiXCR to the 5' RACE reads. Of over a million distinct CDR3 sequences listed, approximately 59% are singletons. Trimming took 6 bases from V and 8 from J, leaving 11 bases between them. Per the germline V gene, CDR1 is MNHEY and CDR2 is SVGAGI. The CDR3 is made up of 13 amino acids. The TCR was taken from a man aged 18 to 29 in good health. V usage is TRBV6-5 and J usage is TRBJ1-6; TRBD1 might be the D (5 bases). Input material: blood. CDR3 loop: CASREGSHSPLHF. The CDR3 bases are TGTGCCAGCAGGGAGGGGTCGCATTCACCCCTCCACTTT.